This TCR beta chain was sequenced in a study of radiation and T cells in renal cell carcinoma (dated by TCRdb to the early 2020s). In the study overall: The samples were drawn from a clinical trial, where primary renal cell carcinomas were treated with 15 Gy of stereotactic body radiation therapy and then removed by nephrectomy 4 weeks afterward. In total, almost 55 samples, comprising around 26 tumors and around 27 peripheral blood samples, were subjected to TCR beta sequencing. In the 55 or so samples combined, 4 million to 5 million unique CDR3 nucleotide sequences were found, encoding approximately 2,900,000 unique CDR3 amino acid sequences. Findings and caveats that apply to the study as a whole: An increase in top tumor clonotypes in blood was observed from baseline to 2 weeks post-radiation, followed by contraction by 4 weeks, which was taken to suggest transient expansion of tumor-resident clones. Blood repertoire dynamics were not followed beyond 4 weeks after treatment. Because no pretreatment tumor biopsies were available, whether clonotypes were present in the tumor at baseline could not be determined. The single-armed trial design could not address effects of radiation dose or scheduling on the TCR repertoire.

TCR beta libraries were generated from genomic DNA with the immunoSEQ kit, following the manufacturer's recommendations. Library preparation used a first multiplex PCR with proprietary primers, then a second PCR adding unique barcodes, with bead cleanups after each round. A positive control reaction and a negative control reaction, both provided in the kit, were run with every batch of samples. The final libraries were assessed on an Agilent 4200 TapeStation D1000 ScreenTape, pooled by volume, and quantified by qPCR. Sequencing was performed on an Illumina NextSeq500 using a MidOutput 150-cycle cartridge, with 156 Read1 cycles, 15 Index1 cycles, and the kit custom primers. The pooled library was loaded at around 1.1 pM with around 22% PhiX control spiked in. In the paper's pipeline: Vendor-processed data were analyzed in R, and a clonotype was defined as all T cells sharing the same CDR3 nucleotide sequence. In the clone abundance analyses, frequencies were normalized to the 10,000 most abundant clones in each sample. Public T cell clones, which averaged fewer than five per sample, were removed prior to analysis. An abundance difference of at least 32-fold between compartments was the criterion for calling clonotypes tumor-enriched or baseline blood-enriched. A beta-binomial differential abundance model was applied to find clonotypes that expanded or contracted between blood time points. Similarity between tumor and blood repertoires was quantified using the Baroni-Urbani and Buser coefficient, and groups were compared with two-tailed Wilcoxon tests in R. What TCRdb holds here is the immuneACCESS table cut down to in-frame rearrangements. Part of the clones is not present; checked against another copy, under half of the missing clones reflect an unresolved V gene, and the others are unexplained. The V and J calls and clone size are taken from that table; D and trimming were inferred from the DNA. The sample yields 150,000 to 190,000 clones; 87% were counted once. Together, the top ten hold over 10% of the sample.

The time point label here, explained by the study, means: blood 2 weeks post-SBRT. The treatment or condition label, as the study defines it: 15 Gy SBRT to primary tumor, nephrectomy 4 weeks later. To follow tumor-enriched clonotypes, serial peripheral blood was collected from radiation-treated patients at baseline and at 2 weeks and 4 weeks after SBRT. Every patient had renal cell carcinoma of clear cell pathology. The QIAamp DNA Blood Mini Kit (Qiagen) was used to prepare genomic DNA for TCR sequencing. The analyses included just those samples that passed every quality control check. The CDR3 starts with the cysteine, ends with the phenylalanine, and has 14 residues. Only the CDR3 part of the read is kept: 42 bases, read in frame from the first base. The V end loses 1 base and the J end loses 4 bases, and a stretch of 10 bases separates them. CDR1 and CDR2, per the germline V gene, are MGHDK and SYGVNS.

Regarding this clone: It has no known antigen specificity. It has no much larger one-base neighbor in the sample; base qualities were not kept.

Sequencing used blood, obtained from a patient whose treatment included radiotherapy and nephrectomy. This receptor was obtained from a woman between 45 and 65 years old with renal cell carcinoma. The sequence is built from TRBV25-1 and TRBJ1-2; TRBD1 might be the D gene, on 6 matching bases. The bases read TGTGCCAGCAGTGAATTCTTACAGGGCTATGGCTACACCTTC. Its amino acids are CASSEFLQGYGYTF.